Presented here are 5 T cell receptor beta chains from one specimen sequenced in a study of blood T cell repertoires in COVID-19. TCRdb keeps only in-frame clones here, not all; method: immunoSEQ multiplex PCR. The table has almost 50,000 clones, roughly 78% seen once. Sequencing used peripheral blood. These receptors were obtained from a man in his sixties or seventies with acute or convalescent COVID-19.

A few counts support this clone. The CDR3 DNA reads TGTGCCAGCAGCTTAGGCCGGTCCGAGTTGAACACTGAAGCTTTCTTT. It translates to CASSLGRSELNTEAFF. The chain couples TRBV11-1 to TRBJ1-1, with no clear D. The CDR3 consists of 16 residues. The germline gives CDR1 SGHAT, CDR2 FQDESV (reference sequence). The V and J ends lost 1 base and 0 bases respectively, with 12 bases between them.

V is TRBV5-1 and J is TRBJ2-5, with 9 positions matching TRBD2. The V gene's germline CDR1 is SGHRS and CDR2 YFSETQ. This CDR3 is 14 amino acids long. V was pared by 3 bases and J by 5 bases, with 5 bases of the junction left unmatched. Here the CDR3 DNA reads TGCGCCAGCAGCTGGGGCGGGGGGGCTGAGACCCAGTACTTC. Residues: CASSWGGGAETQYF.

V gene TRBV3-1 (or the pseudogene TRBV3-2) combines with J gene TRBJ1-3; maybe TRBD1 (6 bases). Trimming left V 4 bases short and J 0 bases short, with 13 bases between. Germline-derived CDR1 and CDR2 are LGHDT and YNNKEL (reference sequence). The CDR3 runs to 16 residues. The CDR3 spells CASSPTGNPSGNTIYF. The CDR3 bases are TGTGCCAGCAGCCCAACAGGGAATCCCTCTGGAAACACCATATATTTT.

This clone ranks as medium-sized. The gene calls are TRBV6-1 and TRBJ1-5, with unresolved D. V was shortened by 1 base and J by 0 bases, with 7 bases between the two germline ends. This CDR3 has 15 residues. The germline V gene encodes CDR1 MNHNS and CDR2 SASEGT. CDR3 sequence: CASSEVLNSNQPQHF. The CDR3 DNA sequence: TGTGCCAGCAGTGAAGTCCTTAATAGCAATCAGCCCCAGCATTTT.

This clone was detected many times. CDR3 amino acids: CASSGSRGAFF. CDR3 nucleotides: TGTGCCAGCAGCGGTAGTAGGGGAGCTTTCTTT. This sequence joins TRBV27 and TRBJ1-1; maybe TRBD1 (5 bases). Germline CDR1 and CDR2: MNHEY and SMNVEV (reference sequence). Trimming left V 6 bases short and J 10 bases short, with 12 bases between. The CDR3 is made up of 11 amino acids.